The clone carrying this TCR beta chain was seen a single time. In the authors' methods: Counts of nucleated cells, estimated from reference gene primer amplification, were obtained. The table came from immunoSEQ multiplex PCR; TCRdb's copy has only in-frame clones and leaves some out. The V and J calls and clone size come from that table; D and trimming were worked out from the DNA. Here the sample spans 110,000 to 150,000 clones, approximately 86% being singletons. These data originate in a study of blood T cell repertoires in COVID-19. Study as a whole: Samples taken during acute and convalescent COVID-19 were collected in the United States, Italy and Spain. Sources were T cells, B-cell-depleted T cells, or PBMCs; the material itself was cDNA or gDNA.

Germline CDR1 MNHEY, CDR2 SVGAGI. The CDR3 consists of 15 residues. V was clipped by 1 base and J by 0 bases, with 9 bases between them. The source of this sequence is a man between 65 and 80 years old with acute or convalescent COVID-19. The specimen sequenced was peripheral blood. The V call is TRBV6-5, the J call TRBJ1-2; weak D call: TRBD1 (6 bases). The DNA for the CDR3 is TGTGCCAGCAGTTACTGGTCAGGGGCTAACTATGGCTACACCTTC. This sequence encodes CASSYWSGANYGYTF.